The clone carrying this TCR beta chain was recorded many times. The antigen is unknown. The data stem from a study of CD8 T cells in ankylosing spondylitis. The study's findings and limits: Matched synovial fluid from ankylosing spondylitis patients was reported to be enriched for disease-linked clones. A number of the motif variants had already been described in reactive arthritis synovial fluid and blood. A TCR beta motif of 7 to 9 highly homologous variants seemed to mark ankylosing spondylitis blood.

Library preparation for TCR beta used quantitative 5'-RACE with molecular barcodes. TCRdb re-called the 5' RACE reads with MiXCR, one entry per CDR3 protein. The table has 250,000 to 400,000 distinct CDR3 sequences, 11% seen once. This CDR3 spans 11 amino acids. V gave up 6 bases and J gave up 5 bases, with 7 bases separating them. Sequencing was performed on blood, either unsorted or a sorted T cell fraction (not recorded which). The chain couples TRBV12-3 or TRBV12-4 to TRBJ1-2; D ambiguous. The clonotype comes from a female donor with ankylosing spondylitis or in good health (not recorded which). DNA for the CDR3: TGTGCCAGCAGCGAGTCTTATGGCTACACCTTC. This encodes CASSESYGYTF.